This T cell receptor (beta chain) was documented in a study of cytomegalovirus exposure and HLA in healthy donors. Researchers ran the PCR with 60 Vbeta and 13 Jbeta primers. Assay: immunoSEQ multiplex PCR; the TCRdb copy retains only in-frame clones and omits some. There are around 120,000 clones in the sample; about 80% occur only once, and approximately 4% lies in the top ten. Donors were ostensibly healthy at sampling, although undocumented immune exposures were probable. The CDR3 loop spans 16 amino acids. J gave up 6 bases and V 7 bases, and 8 bases lay outside the gene matches. Per germline, CDR1 MGHRA and CDR2 YSYEKL.

Sequencing was done on a sample of PBMCs. The chain couples TRBV4-1 to TRBJ1-6, with 11 bases that match TRBD1. The receptor was derived from a woman aged 40-49 years in good health and CMV-seronegative. CDR3 nucleotides: TGCGCCAGCACCCCAAGGGGGACAGGGGGTAATTCACCCCTCCACTTT. Encoded protein: CASTPRGTGGNSPLHF.